This is a list of T cell receptor beta chains from one sample in a study of naive and memory T cell subsets. TCRdb fed the UMI-ligation and nested PCR reads into MiXCR, producing one record per CDR3 protein. The sample carries roughly 150,000 distinct CDR3 sequences, around 21% recorded once. Sequencing was carried out using naive CD8+ T cells from blood. The receptors here all came from a human donor in good health. The CDR3 runs from the conserved cysteine through the conserved F or W. D genes are given only for firm matches. Rows give clone size only sometimes, using once, few, many, or a class for an expanded clone.

D	size	V	J	CDR3	DNA
-	few	TRBV5-6	TRBJ1-1	CASSNPEEAFF	TGTGCCAGCAGTAATCCCGAAGAAGCTTTCTTT
-	-	TRBV28	TRBJ2-3	CASTPLRGPSTDTQYF	TGTGCCAGCACCCCCCTTCGGGGTCCTAGCACAGATACGCAGTATTTT
-	few	TRBV4-1	TRBJ2-1	CASSQDRSSYNEQFF	TGCGCCAGCAGCCAAGATCGGAGCTCCTACAATGAGCAGTTCTTC
TRBD2	-	TRBV4-3	TRBJ2-1	CASSPGTSVYNEQFF	TGCGCCAGCAGCCCCGGGACTAGCGTATACAATGAGCAGTTCTTC
-	-	TRBV14	TRBJ2-1	CASSFAWTEYYNEQFF	TGTGCCAGCAGCTTTGCTTGGACGGAATATTACAATGAGCAGTTCTTC
-	many	TRBV5-4	TRBJ1-1	CASSSGGSEAFF	TGTGCCAGCAGCTCGGGGGGGTCTGAAGCTTTCTTT
-	few	TRBV6-1	TRBJ1-1	CASSEQGTIGEAFF	TGTGCCAGCAGTGAGCAGGGTACCATTGGCGAAGCTTTCTTT
TRBD2	-	TRBV7-7	TRBJ2-7	CASSLALGLADEQYF	TGTGCCAGCAGCTTAGCGCTAGGACTAGCGGACGAGCAGTACTTC
TRBD2	-	TRBV5-1	TRBJ2-1	CASRTSGNYNEQFF	TGCGCCAGCAGGACTAGCGGAAATTACAATGAGCAGTTCTTC
-	once	TRBV29-1	TRBJ2-7	CSVLEYEQYF	TGCAGCGTCCTAGAGTACGAGCAGTACTTC
TRBD1	-	TRBV29-1	TRBJ2-3	CRVGDRSYTQYF	TGCAGAGTCGGGGACAGATCTTATACGCAGTATTTT
-	-	TRBV24-1	TRBJ1-1	CATRVGAKTEAFF	TGTGCCACCAGAGTCGGGGCCAAGACTGAAGCTTTCTTT
-	few	TRBV20-1	TRBJ1-3	CSARLDSEFFGNTIYF	TGCAGTGCTAGGCTAGACAGTGAATTCTTTGGAAACACCATATATTTT
TRBD1	-	TRBV2	TRBJ2-4	CASQDGTGYPIQYF	TGTGCCAGTCAAGACGGGACAGGGTATCCCATTCAGTACTTC
-	-	TRBV14	TRBJ2-7	CASSQGARSSYEQYF	TGTGCCAGCAGCCAAGGGGCCCGAAGCTCCTACGAGCAGTACTTC
TRBD1	-	TRBV7-2	TRBJ1-5	CASSMISGGRQPQHF	TGTGCCAGCAGCATGATATCAGGGGGTAGGCAGCCCCAGCATTTT
-	many	TRBV3-1	TRBJ2-7	CASSQDPEAHYEQYF	TGTGCCAGCAGCCAAGACCCGGAGGCGCACTACGAGCAGTACTTC
-	few	TRBV7-6	TRBJ2-1	CASSLARAPTYNEQFF	TGTGCCAGCAGCTTAGCGAGGGCCCCTACATACAATGAGCAGTTCTTC
TRBD1	-	TRBV19	TRBJ2-1	CASYPQLRGPYNEQFF	TGTGCCAGTTATCCTCAACTCAGGGGGCCCTACAATGAGCAGTTCTTC
-	many	TRBV12-3/TRBV12-4	TRBJ2-7	CASSSGNSYEQYF	TGTGCCAGCAGTTCTGGCAATTCCTACGAGCAGTACTTC
-	-	TRBV7-9	TRBJ2-5	CASSLLGGPQETQYF	TGTGCCAGCAGCTTACTCGGCGGTCCCCAAGAGACCCAGTACTTC
-	-	TRBV29-1	TRBJ1-2	CSVDEGNNYGYTF	TGCAGCGTTGATGAGGGTAACAACTATGGCTACACCTTC
TRBD2	once	TRBV5-1	TRBJ2-7	CASSLATGTNFYEQYF	TGCGCCAGCAGCTTGGCCACGGGGACTAACTTCTACGAGCAGTACTTC
TRBD2	-	TRBV3-1	TRBJ2-3	CASSQGGLAGVGDTQYF	TGTGCCAGCAGCCAAGGAGGCCTAGCGGGAGTGGGAGATACGCAGTATTTT
-	-	TRBV12-3/TRBV12-4	TRBJ2-7	CASSVVVEREQYF	TGTGCCAGCAGCGTCGTTGTGGAACGGGAGCAGTACTTC
-	few	TRBV11-2	TRBJ2-3	CASSFIQDTQYF	TGTGCCAGCAGCTTTATTCAAGATACGCAGTATTTT
-	few	TRBV12-5	TRBJ1-4	CASGPPTIGLTEKKLFF	TGTGCTAGTGGTCCCCCCACGATAGGACTCACGGAGAAAAAACTGTTTTTT
TRBD2	-	TRBV6-2/TRBV6-3	TRBJ2-5	CASSYRTSNRETQYF	TGTGCCAGCAGTTACAGGACTAGCAACAGAGAGACCCAGTACTTC
TRBD2	-	TRBV6-5	TRBJ2-7	CASSASGTYEQYF	TGTGCCAGCTCCGCTAGCGGGACGTACGAGCAGTACTTC
TRBD1	many	TRBV25-1	TRBJ1-2	CASSAGGNYGYTF	TGTGCCAGCAGTGCAGGGGGGAACTATGGCTACACCTTC
TRBD2	-	TRBV14	TRBJ2-1	CASSWTGLAGGPASYNEQFF	TGTGCCAGCAGCTGGACGGGACTAGCGGGAGGGCCGGCGTCCTACAATGAGCAGTTCTTC
-	few	TRBV7-2	TRBJ1-2	CASSFLSNYGYTF	TGTGCCAGCAGCTTTTTGTCTAACTATGGCTACACCTTC
-	few	TRBV28	TRBJ2-7	CASSFRVPAYEQYF	TGTGCCAGCAGTTTTAGGGTGCCGGCCTACGAGCAGTACTTC
-	-	TRBV27	TRBJ2-2	CASSSHGGLAGELFF	TGTGCCAGCAGTTCCCATGGGGGGCTAGCCGGGGAGCTGTTTTTT
-	few	TRBV12-3/TRBV12-4	TRBJ2-1	CASSLTGRDEQFF	TGTGCCAGCAGTTTAACAGGAAGAGATGAGCAGTTCTTC
-	-	TRBV27	TRBJ2-7	CASSSGLRGHEQYF	TGTGCCAGCAGTTCAGGTTTAAGGGGCCACGAGCAGTACTTC
-	-	TRBV7-9	TRBJ1-4	CASSLETETSEKLFF	TGTGCCAGCAGCTTAGAGACTGAGACTAGTGAAAAACTGTTTTTT
TRBD1	-	TRBV2	TRBJ2-1	CASSERSGGYNEQFF	TGTGCCAGCAGTGAAAGGTCAGGGGGATACAATGAGCAGTTCTTC
-	-	TRBV3-1	TRBJ2-2	CASTPVREFGELFF	TGTGCCAGCACCCCTGTCAGGGAGTTCGGGGAGCTGTTTTTT
TRBD1	once	TRBV27	TRBJ2-3	CASSLLGQALLGTDTQYF	TGTGCCAGCAGTTTACTGGGACAGGCCCTTTTAGGCACAGATACGCAGTATTTT
-	-	TRBV6-5	TRBJ2-7	CASSYSRLHSYEQYF	TGTGCCAGCAGTTACTCGAGACTGCACTCCTACGAGCAGTACTTC
-	-	TRBV27	TRBJ2-7	CASSLSSLLDEQYF	TGTGCCAGCAGTTTATCCAGCTTATTGGACGAGCAGTACTTC
-	few	TRBV7-6	TRBJ2-3	CASSLIGGDTQYF	TGTGCCAGCAGCTTAATCGGGGGAGATACGCAGTATTTT
TRBD1	few	TRBV28	TRBJ1-1	CASSHRDSPMNTEAFF	TGTGCCAGCAGTCACCGGGACAGTCCTATGAACACTGAAGCTTTCTTT
TRBD2	-	TRBV9	TRBJ2-3	CASSVGRSSGLTDTQYF	TGTGCCAGCAGCGTAGGGAGGTCTAGCGGTCTCACAGATACGCAGTATTTT
-	-	TRBV9	TRBJ2-3	CASSFRQGWGQDTQYF	TGTGCCAGCAGCTTTAGGCAGGGGTGGGGGCAAGATACGCAGTATTTT
-	-	TRBV9	TRBJ2-1	CASSSRLGNEQFF	TGTGCCAGCAGCTCCCGGTTGGGTAATGAGCAGTTCTTC
TRBD2	few	TRBV5-1	TRBJ2-1	CASSSLAGLYNEQFF	TGCGCCAGCAGCTCACTAGCGGGACTCTACAATGAGCAGTTCTTC
TRBD2	few	TRBV29-1	TRBJ2-5	CSVEVEEAGDGEETQYF	TGCAGCGTTGAAGTTGAGGAGGCGGGGGACGGAGAAGAGACCCAGTACTTC
TRBD1	-	TRBV27	TRBJ1-1	CASNLQGWGTEAFF	TGTGCCAGCAACCTACAGGGGTGGGGCACTGAAGCTTTCTTT
-	few	TRBV12-3/TRBV12-4	TRBJ1-4	CASSLARNREFGF	TGTGCCAGCAGTTTAGCGCGTAACAGGGAGTTTGGTTTT
-	few	TRBV20-1	TRBJ2-7	CSARDLGSYEQYF	TGCAGTGCACGGGACCTAGGCTCCTACGAGCAGTACTTC
-	-	TRBV4-3	TRBJ2-3	CASSQDIKPSTDTQYF	TGCGCCAGCAGCCAAGATATCAAACCTAGCACAGATACGCAGTATTTT
TRBD1	-	TRBV6-5	TRBJ2-3	CASSYSYGTGHSSTDTQYF	TGTGCCAGCAGTTACTCGTACGGGACAGGGCACTCTAGCACAGATACGCAGTATTTT
-	few	TRBV7-9	TRBJ2-1	CASSLGSEQFF	TGTGCCAGCAGCTTAGGTTCAGAGCAGTTCTTC
TRBD2	-	TRBV29-1	TRBJ2-1	CSVWGLAGVYEQFF	TGCAGCGTCTGGGGACTAGCGGGAGTCTATGAGCAGTTCTTC
-	-	TRBV5-1	TRBJ1-1	CASSLGLRDTFNTEAFF	TGCGCCAGCAGCTTGGGCCTCCGGGACACTTTTAACACTGAAGCTTTCTTT